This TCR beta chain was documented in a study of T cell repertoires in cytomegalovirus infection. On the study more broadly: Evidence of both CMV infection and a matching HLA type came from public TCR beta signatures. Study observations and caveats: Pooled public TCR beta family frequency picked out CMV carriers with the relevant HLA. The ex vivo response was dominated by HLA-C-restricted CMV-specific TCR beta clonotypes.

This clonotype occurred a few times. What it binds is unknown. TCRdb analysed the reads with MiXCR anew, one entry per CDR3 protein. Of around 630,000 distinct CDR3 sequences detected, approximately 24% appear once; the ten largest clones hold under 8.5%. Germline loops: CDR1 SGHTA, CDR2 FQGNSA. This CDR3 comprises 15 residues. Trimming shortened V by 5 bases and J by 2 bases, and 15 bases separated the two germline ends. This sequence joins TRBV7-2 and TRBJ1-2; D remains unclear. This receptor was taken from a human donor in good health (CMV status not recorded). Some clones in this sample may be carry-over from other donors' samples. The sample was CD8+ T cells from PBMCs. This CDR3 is CASSPTSRENYGYTF. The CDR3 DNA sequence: TGTGCCAGCAGCCCCACTTCGAGGGAGAACTATGGCTACACCTTC.